Listed here are 5 T cell receptor beta chains from one sample, sequenced in a study of control samples from healthy donors and cancer patients. TCRdb's table, derived via immunoSEQ multiplex PCR, lists solely in-frame clones and lacks some. The sample lists 170,000 or so clones, around 90% occurring once. Sequenced input: blood. These receptors came from a woman in her thirties or forties in good health.

The genes are TRBV10-2 and TRBJ2-1; no clear D. V was shortened by 4 bases and J by 12 bases, with 13 bases between the two germline ends. CDR3 size: 12 residues. The germline V gene encodes CDR1 WSHSY and CDR2 SAAADI. The CDR3 DNA reads TGCGCCAGCAGTGGTTTAAACACGGGGCAGTTCTTC. This gives the protein CASSGLNTGQFF.

The chain employs TRBV5-4 and TRBJ2-3; D perhaps matches TRBD2 (7 bases). Germline loops: CDR1 SGHNT, CDR2 YYREEE (reference sequence). Trimming stripped 6 bases from V and 4 bases from J, with 18 bases between. This CDR3 region has 15 residues. CDR3 sequence: CASNNVRGAADTQYF. The CDR3 DNA sequence: TGTGCCAGCAACAATGTACGGGGGGCGGCAGATACGCAGTATTTT.

V usage is TRBV6-1 and J usage is TRBJ1-1; 8 bases are shared with TRBD1. Losses at the gene ends were 2 bases for V and 0 bases for J; bases not matched to a gene: 2. The CDR3 runs 15 residues. Germline V gene data show CDR1 as MNHNS and CDR2 as SASEGT. This CDR3 is CASSEQGALNTEAFF. The CDR3 DNA reads as TGTGCCAGCAGTGAACAGGGGGCCTTGAACACTGAAGCTTTCTTT.

V gene TRBV6-5 combines with J gene TRBJ1-2; D call uncertain. The CDR3 has 11 residues. Looked up from germline, CDR1 is MNHEY and CDR2 is SVGAGI. V lost 7 bases and J 7 bases, leaving 10 bases between the germline ends. CDR3 sequence reads: CASTAGVGYTF. CDR3 coding DNA: TGTGCCAGCACCGCTGGAGTTGGCTACACCTTC.

The chain has TRBV11-2 and TRBJ2-7, with D possibly being TRBD1 or TRBD2 (5 bases each). The CDR3 covers 14 residues. The V and J ends lost 4 bases and 5 bases respectively, with 15 bases between them. Germline loops: CDR1 SGHAT, CDR2 FQNNGV. The CDR3 loop reads CASSSAWGTDEQYF. The CDR3 nucleotides read TGTGCCAGCAGCTCCGCCTGGGGGACCGACGAGCAGTACTTC.